The sequence of this TCR beta chain was determined in a study of cytomegalovirus exposure and HLA in healthy donors. The overall study: Earlier results showed 90 million to 120 million unique TCR beta sequences derived from approximately 170 million T cells. The study, taken as a whole, reports: DRB1 showed the most TCR associations and HLA-C the fewest in a later analysis, as rates varied by HLA locus. TCR beta sequences numbering 15,000 to 20,000 were associated with HLA alleles at 0.05 false discovery rate in a later analysis.

J gave up 6 bases and V 2 bases, and 9 bases lay outside the gene matches. From germline, CDR1 is SGHNT and CDR2 YYREEE (reference sequence). The CDR3 covers 16 residues. Vbeta (60) and Jbeta (13) primers were used in the PCR. Method: immunoSEQ multiplex PCR; TCRdb's copy keeps in-frame clones and lacks some. The sample contains approximately 160,000 clones, more than 60% of which appear only once. On this clone itself: Its specificity is not known.

Sample: PBMCs. The origin of this receptor is a woman aged 45-65 years in good health and CMV-seropositive. This rearrangement joins TRBV5-4 to TRBJ2-1; the match to TRBD1 covers 9 bases. This CDR3 is CASSFPGQGGGNEQFF. The CDR3 bases are TGTGCCAGCAGCTTCCCGGGACAGGGAGGGGGCAATGAGCAGTTCTTC.